This T cell receptor beta chain came from a study of regulatory T cells in long-lasting Graves disease. Study conclusions and caveats: Less diverse TCR repertoires were seen in persistent Graves' patients than in newly diagnosed ones.

Construction of the TCR beta libraries employed iRepertoire HTBI primers in conjunction with Arm-PCR of CDR3 regions. Authors' data handling: Identified across the samples were over 50 TRBV segments and 14 TRBJ segments. Each CDR3 protein is one row after TCRdb ran MiXCR on the multiplex PCR reads. TCRdb, rather than the study authors, made the V and J calls. Altogether approximately 400,000 distinct CDR3 sequences are present, 20% to 25% being singletons, with the ten largest covering 25% to 35%. This clonotype was recorded at least ten times. Its matching antigen is unknown. Regarding time point: persistent/refractory GD, antithyroid drugs over 5 years with positive TRAb. Following extraction of RNA from PBMCs, that RNA was used to make the TCR library. V gave up 2 bases and J gave up 6 bases; unmatched junction bases: 4. CDR1 MNHEY and CDR2 SMNVEV come from the germline V gene (reference sequence). The CDR3 runs 15 residues.

The V and J genes are TRBV27 and TRBJ1-6; TRBD1 agrees at 7 bases. Sequenced here: peripheral blood mononuclear cells (PBMCs), sampled when the disease was refractory, from a patient treated with antithyroid drugs. This sequence originates from a middle-aged woman with Graves disease. The CDR3 sequence: CASSLKQGVNSPLHF. As DNA, the CDR3 is TGTGCCAGCAGTTTAAAGCAGGGGGTTAATTCACCCCTCCACTTT.